Listed below are T cell receptor beta chains from one sample, sequenced in a study of T cell responses to AZD1222 COVID-19 vaccine. The data were produced by immunoSEQ multiplex PCR, yet TCRdb's version contains in-frame clones alone and is incomplete. The sample contains about 140,000 clones, 89% of which appear only once. Sequencing used peripheral blood, obtained on day 0 of AZD1222 vaccination. These receptors were obtained from an adult in good health. Both conserved end residues are part of each CDR3. A D gene is named only where the DNA matches it firmly. Expanded clones are given a class, and other clones once, few, many or no size at all.

d_call clone_size j_call v_call cdr3_aa cdr3_nt
- - TRBJ2-7 TRBV5-1 CASSGSGLNIPYEQYF TGCGCCAGCAGCGGGAGTGGGCTCAACATCCCCTACGAGCAGTACTTC
TRBD1 - TRBJ1-5 TRBV28 CASSLGGQFNQPQHF TGTGCCAGCAGTTTAGGGGGACAGTTCAATCAGCCCCAGCATTTT
- - TRBJ1-4 TRBV3-1/TRBV3-2 CASSLRNNEKLFF TGTGCCAGCAGCCTAAGAAATAATGAAAAACTGTTTTTT
- - TRBJ2-3 TRBV6-2/TRBV6-3 CASSRAGITDTQYF TGTGCCAGCAGCCGGGCGGGGATCACAGATACGCAGTATTTT
- - TRBJ1-4 TRBV18 CASSASTDINEKLFF TGTGCCAGCTCAGCATCGACAGACATTAATGAAAAACTGTTTTTT
- - TRBJ1-2 TRBV10-3 CAISAPGQEDYGYTF TGTGCCATCAGTGCTCCGGGACAAGAGGACTATGGCTACACCTTC
- - TRBJ2-5 TRBV3-1/TRBV3-2 CASSLWLEETQYF TGTGCCAGCAGCCTTTGGCTAGAAGAGACCCAGTACTTC
- - TRBJ1-5 TRBV10-2 CASSDPSGGHQPQHF TGCGCCAGCAGTGACCCCTCGGGGGGGCATCAGCCCCAGCATTTT
TRBD1 - TRBJ2-7 TRBV4-2 CASSQTLQGPYEQYF TGTGCCAGCAGCCAAACCTTACAGGGGCCCTACGAGCAGTACTTC
- - TRBJ1-2 TRBV11-2 CASSLPGPYRYTF TGTGCCAGCAGCCTCCCGGGGCCTTACCGCTACACCTTC
- - TRBJ1-3 TRBV10-3 CAISGDRDGNTIYF TGTGCCATCAGCGGGGACCGAGATGGAAACACCATATATTTT
TRBD1 - TRBJ2-2 TRBV30 CAWRDRGNTGELFF TGTGCCTGGAGGGACAGGGGGAACACCGGGGAGCTGTTTTTT
TRBD1 - TRBJ2-2 TRBV19 CASSMDRGRGELFF TGTGCCAGTAGTATGGACAGGGGAAGGGGGGAGCTGTTTTTT
- - TRBJ2-3 TRBV5-1 CASQPYTGQSTDTQYF TGCGCCAGCCAACCTTACACTGGCCAGAGCACAGATACGCAGTATTTT
- once TRBJ1-1 TRBV30 CAWSVVPYTEAFF TGTGCCTGGAGTGTTGTGCCTTACACTGAAGCTTTCTTT
- - TRBJ1-2 TRBV27 CASRSGRVPAGYGYTF TGTGCCAGCAGATCGGGAAGGGTCCCCGCTGGCTATGGCTACACCTTC
- - TRBJ1-4 TRBV30 CAWSVGEGRRIRKLFF TGTGCCTGGAGTGTAGGAGAGGGAAGGAGGATCCGGAAACTGTTTTTT
TRBD1 - TRBJ2-7 TRBV6-5 CASSPRDRGLDEQYF TGTGCCAGCAGCCCCCGGGACAGGGGATTGGACGAGCAGTACTTC
- - TRBJ2-1 TRBV4-1 CASSQGSYNEQFF TGCGCCAGCAGCCAGGGCTCCTACAATGAGCAGTTCTTC
- - TRBJ1-2 TRBV4-1 CASSLTRNYGYTF TGCGCCAGCAGCCTTACCCGTAACTATGGCTACACCTTC
TRBD2 - TRBJ2-1 TRBV19 CASSIVGRGTRTSGNFNEQFF TGTGCCAGTAGTATAGTAGGCAGGGGAACCCGGACTAGCGGGAATTTCAATGAGCAGTTCTTC
- - TRBJ2-2 TRBV12-3/TRBV12-4 CASSRNTGELFF TGTGCCAGCAGCCGTAACACCGGGGAGCTGTTTTTT